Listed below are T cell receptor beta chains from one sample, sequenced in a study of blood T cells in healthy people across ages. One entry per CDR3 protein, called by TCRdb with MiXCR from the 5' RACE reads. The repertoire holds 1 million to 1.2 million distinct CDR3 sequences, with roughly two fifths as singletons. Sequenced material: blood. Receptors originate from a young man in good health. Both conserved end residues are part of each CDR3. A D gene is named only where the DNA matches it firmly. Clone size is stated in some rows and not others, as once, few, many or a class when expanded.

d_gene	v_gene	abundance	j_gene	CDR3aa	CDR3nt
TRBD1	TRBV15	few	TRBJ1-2	CATSYLDREGYGYTF	TGTGCCACCAGCTATCTGGACAGGGAGGGGTATGGCTACACCTTC
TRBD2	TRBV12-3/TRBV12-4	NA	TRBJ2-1	CASRSGTSGYEQFF	TGTGCCAGCAGGTCCGGGACTAGCGGCTATGAGCAGTTCTTC
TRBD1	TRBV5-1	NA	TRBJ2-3	CASSSRTGVIDTQYF	TGCGCCAGCAGCTCCCGGACAGGGGTTATAGATACGCAGTATTTT
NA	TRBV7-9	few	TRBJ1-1	CASSLALGKNTEAFF	TGTGCCAGCAGCTTAGCCCTGGGGAAGAACACTGAAGCTTTCTTT
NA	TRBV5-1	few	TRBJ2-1	CASSAEGLTNEQFF	TGCGCCAGCAGCGCGGAGGGGCTTACCAATGAGCAGTTCTTC
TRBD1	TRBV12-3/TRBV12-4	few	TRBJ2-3	CASSFLGWGQPITDTQYF	TGTGCCAGCAGTTTTCTCGGTTGGGGACAGCCCATCACAGATACGCAGTATTTT
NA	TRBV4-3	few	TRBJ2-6	CASSQEGFRSGANVLTF	TGCGCCAGCAGCCAAGAGGGTTTCCGTTCTGGGGCCAACGTCCTGACTTTC
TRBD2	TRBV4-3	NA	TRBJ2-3	CASSLASGVDGTDTQYF	TGCGCCAGCAGCCTGGCTAGCGGGGTGGATGGTACAGATACGCAGTATTTT
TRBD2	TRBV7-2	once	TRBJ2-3	CASRLELADSTDTQYF	TGTGCCAGCAGGCTAGAACTAGCGGACAGCACAGATACGCAGTATTTT
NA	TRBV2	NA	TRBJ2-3	CASSAPLSTDTQYF	TGTGCCAGCAGCGCCCCACTATCGACAGATACGCAGTATTTT
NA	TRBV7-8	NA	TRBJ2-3	CASSLSGRAYF	TGTGCCAGCAGCTTATCAGGCCGGGCGTATTTT
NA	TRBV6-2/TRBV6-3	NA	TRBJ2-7	CASSYPVWSAGSYEQYF	TGTGCCAGCAGTTACCCCGTATGGTCAGCTGGGTCCTACGAGCAGTACTTC
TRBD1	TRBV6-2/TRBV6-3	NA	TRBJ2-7	CASSNRDREEKQYF	TGTGCCAGCAGTAACCGGGACAGGGAAGAAAAGCAGTACTTC
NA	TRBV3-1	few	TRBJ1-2	CASSHMSTRGYTF	TGTGCCAGCAGCCATATGAGTACCCGTGGCTACACCTTC
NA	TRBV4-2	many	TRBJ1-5	CASSENYGLNSNQPQHF	TGTGCCAGCAGCGAAAACTATGGACTAAATAGCAATCAGCCCCAGCATTTT
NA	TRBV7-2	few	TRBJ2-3	CASSFFATARTDTQYF	TGTGCCAGCAGCTTTTTCGCCACCGCCCGCACAGATACGCAGTATTTT
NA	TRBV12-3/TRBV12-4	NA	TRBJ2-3	CASTLGGGGTDTQYF	TGTGCCAGCACTCTTGGGGGAGGAGGCACAGATACGCAGTATTTT
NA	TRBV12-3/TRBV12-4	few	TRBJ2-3	CASSVQLADTQYF	TGTGCCAGCAGTGTACAGTTGGCGGATACGCAGTATTTT
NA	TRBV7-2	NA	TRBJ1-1	CASSPNGRSNAGAFF	TGTGCCAGCAGCCCCAACGGCCGATCGAACGCTGGAGCTTTCTTT
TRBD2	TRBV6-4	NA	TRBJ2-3	CASSDEPGGPDTQYF	TGTGCCAGCAGTGACGAACCGGGGGGGCCAGATACGCAGTATTTT
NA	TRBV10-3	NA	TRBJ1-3	CATRYELGGNTIYF	TGTGCCACCCGTTATGAACTTGGTGGAAACACCATATATTTT
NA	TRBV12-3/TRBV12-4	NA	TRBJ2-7	CASSLPLNHLGDEQYF	TGTGCCAGCAGTCTCCCTTTAAACCATTTAGGTGATGAGCAGTACTTC
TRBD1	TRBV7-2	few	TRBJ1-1	CASSFRDRANTEAFF	TGTGCCAGCAGCTTCCGGGACAGAGCGAACACTGAAGCTTTCTTT
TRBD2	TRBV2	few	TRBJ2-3	CASKPSGGTSTDTQYF	TGTGCCAGCAAGCCTAGCGGGGGAACTAGCACAGATACGCAGTATTTT
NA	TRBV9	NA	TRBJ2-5	CASSVRRGGARETQYF	TGTGCCAGCAGCGTAAGAAGGGGGGGGGCCAGAGAGACCCAGTACTTC
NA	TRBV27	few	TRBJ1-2	CASSPWTTYGYTF	TGTGCCAGCAGTCCCTGGACAACCTATGGCTACACCTTC
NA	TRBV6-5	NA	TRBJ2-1	CASSYSPGGLNEQFF	TGTGCCAGCAGTTATTCCCCAGGGGGACTCAATGAGCAGTTCTTC
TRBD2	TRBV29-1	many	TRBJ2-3	CSVDAGGRDTQYF	TGCAGCGTTGACGCGGGGGGCCGGGATACGCAGTATTTT
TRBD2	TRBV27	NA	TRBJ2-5	CASSLGLGFWETQYF	TGTGCCAGCAGTTTGGGACTAGGTTTTTGGGAGACCCAGTACTTC
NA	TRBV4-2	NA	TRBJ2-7	CASSRDCACSYEQYF	TGTGCCAGCAGCCGAGATTGCGCGTGCTCCTACGAGCAGTACTTC
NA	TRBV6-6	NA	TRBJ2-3	CASSYSGPGARTDTQYF	TGTGCCAGCAGTTACTCTGGGCCGGGGGCCAGGACAGATACGCAGTATTTT
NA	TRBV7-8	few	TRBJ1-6	CASSSSRPGLHNSPLHF	TGTGCCAGCAGCTCGAGTCGGCCCGGGCTACATAATTCACCCCTCCACTTT
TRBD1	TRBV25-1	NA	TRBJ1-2	CASSGRDRETQLYGYTF	TGTGCCAGCAGTGGCCGGGACAGGGAGACCCAACTCTATGGCTACACCTTC
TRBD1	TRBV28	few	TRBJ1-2	CASSFRLGQAESYGYTF	TGTGCCAGCAGTTTCCGATTAGGACAGGCGGAGTCCTATGGCTACACCTTC
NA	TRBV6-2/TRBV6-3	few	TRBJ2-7	CASSYVAPYEQYF	TGTGCCAGCAGTTACGTAGCTCCCTACGAGCAGTACTTC
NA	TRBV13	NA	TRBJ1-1	CASSVREANTEAFF	TGTGCCAGCAGCGTACGGGAGGCGAACACTGAAGCTTTCTTT
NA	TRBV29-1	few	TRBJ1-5	CSVAGDTNQPQHF	TGCAGCGTTGCAGGGGACACCAATCAGCCCCAGCATTTT
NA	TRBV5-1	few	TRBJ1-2	CASSFSGSDGYTF	TGCGCCAGCAGCTTTTCAGGGAGCGATGGCTACACCTTC
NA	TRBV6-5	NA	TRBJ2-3	CASSYSRGGGRDTQYF	TGTGCCAGCAGCTACTCGCGAGGAGGGGGGAGGGATACGCAGTATTTT
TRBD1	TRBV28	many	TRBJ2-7	CASQGTGKNYEQYF	TGTGCCAGCCAAGGGACAGGGAAAAACTACGAGCAGTACTTC
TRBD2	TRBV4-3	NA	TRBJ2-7	CASSQEGTRSYEQYF	TGCGCCAGCAGCCAAGAGGGGACTAGGTCGTACGAGCAGTACTTC
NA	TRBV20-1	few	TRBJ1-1	CSARRDVIEAFF	TGCAGTGCTAGAAGGGACGTAATTGAAGCTTTCTTT